This is a list of T cell receptor beta chains from one sample in a study of blood T cell repertoires in COVID-19. The data were produced by immunoSEQ multiplex PCR, yet TCRdb's version contains in-frame clones alone and is incomplete. The sample shows 150,000 to 180,000 clones, roughly 83% of them seen only once. The source material was peripheral blood. Receptors were obtained from a woman aged 55-70 years with COVID-19, enrolled during active disease. Both conserved end residues are part of each CDR3. The D gene is left open where the match is weak. Clone size is given for some rows only: seen once, a few or many times, or a class if the clone is expanded.

D gene	clone size	J gene	V gene	CDR3 DNA	CDR3 protein
.	.	TRBJ1-2	TRBV7-9	TGTGCCAGCATCGTGGCAGGTCCCTCGGGGGGCTACACCTTC	CASIVAGPSGGYTF
.	.	TRBJ1-2	TRBV24-1	TGTGCCACCAGTGTCGCCAGTCTCGGGTATGGCTACACCTTC	CATSVASLGYGYTF
.	.	TRBJ1-5	TRBV14	TGTGCCAGCAGCCAATGGGCCGGTATCGATCAGCCCCAGCATTTT	CASSQWAGIDQPQHF
.	.	TRBJ1-4	TRBV5-5	TGTGCCAGCAGCTTGGCGGGGAGAGGTGAAAAACTGTTTTTT	CASSLAGRGEKLFF
TRBD2	.	TRBJ2-7	TRBV10-3	TGTGCCATCAGTATAGGACTAGCGGGAGTCGAGCAGTACTTC	CAISIGLAGVEQYF
.	few	TRBJ2-1	TRBV11-2	TGTGCCAGCAGCTTTCTTTTTTCAGGGTACAATGAGCAGTTCTTC	CASSFLFSGYNEQFF
TRBD2	.	TRBJ2-2	TRBV6-4	TGTGCCAGCAGTGACGGGACTAGCGACACCGGGGAGCTGTTTTTT	CASSDGTSDTGELFF
TRBD2	once	TRBJ2-1	TRBV6-1	TGTGCCAGCAGTGACCGAGAGGACTTAGCGGGAAAGGTGCAGTTCTTC	CASSDREDLAGKVQFF
TRBD2	.	TRBJ2-2	TRBV18	TGTGCCAGCTCACCAAATCCGGGGGGGCGCACCGGGGAGCTGTTTTTT	CASSPNPGGRTGELFF
.	.	TRBJ1-5	TRBV5-1	TGCGCCAGCAGCCCCTGGACAGGCAATCAGCCCCAGCATTTT	CASSPWTGNQPQHF
TRBD1	.	TRBJ2-3	TRBV7-3	TGTGCCAGCAGCCCAAACAGGGGTGGGGCAGATACGCAGTATTTT	CASSPNRGGADTQYF
.	.	TRBJ1-4	TRBV3-1/TRBV3-2	TGTGCCAGCAGGAGGGGGACAACTAATGAAAAACTGTTTTTT	CASRRGTTNEKLFF
TRBD1	.	TRBJ2-2	TRBV19	TGTGCCAGTAGTACCCTTGGGACAGTGAACACCGGGGAGCTGTTTTTT	CASSTLGTVNTGELFF
TRBD1	.	TRBJ2-4	TRBV6-1	TGTGCCAGCAGTGAAGCGCTAATTAGAACAGGGGTAGCCAAAAACATTCAGTACTTC	CASSEALIRTGVAKNIQYF
.	.	TRBJ2-1	TRBV7-3	TGTGCCAGCAGCTCCCGGGTATCTTGGAATGAGCAGTTCTTC	CASSSRVSWNEQFF
.	.	TRBJ2-3	TRBV5-4	TGTGCCAGCAGCTTGAAGGACTTTGAGGATACGCAGTATTTT	CASSLKDFEDTQYF
.	.	TRBJ1-1	TRBV25-1	TGTGCCAGCAGTGATGCACTTGACAGCGGGTTTGAAGCTTTCTTT	CASSDALDSGFEAFF
.	.	TRBJ2-3	TRBV18	TGTGCCAGCTCACCAGACCGACAGGCTCGCACAGATACGCAGTATTTT	CASSPDRQARTDTQYF
.	.	TRBJ1-3	TRBV6-6	TGTGCCAGCAGTACGACTGGAAGCTCTGGAAACACCATATATTTT	CASSTTGSSGNTIYF
.	.	TRBJ1-6	TRBV6-5	TGTGCCAGCAACACACCCTATAATTCACCCCTCCACTTT	CASNTPYNSPLHF
.	once	TRBJ2-1	TRBV10-3	TGTGCCATCAGTGAGGCGGGGCTGTCCTACAATGAGCAGTTCTTC	CAISEAGLSYNEQFF
TRBD1	.	TRBJ1-1	TRBV28	TGTGCCAGCAGTTTACGGGACAGGGGGCGGTTAACTGAAGCTTTCTTT	CASSLRDRGRLTEAFF
.	few	TRBJ1-1	TRBV10-2	TGCGCCAGCGTCCAGGGTGTCGAAGCTTTCTTT	CASVQGVEAFF
TRBD1	.	TRBJ1-5	TRBV5-6	TGTGCCAGCAGCTACGGACAGGACAATCAGCCCCAGCATTTT	CASSYGQDNQPQHF
TRBD1	.	TRBJ1-6	TRBV30	TGTGCCTGGAGTCGGACAGGGATTAATTCACCCCTCCACTTT	CAWSRTGINSPLHF
TRBD1	once	TRBJ1-3	TRBV9	TGTGCCAGCAGCGGAGGACAGGTCGGAAACACCATATATTTT	CASSGGQVGNTIYF
.	.	TRBJ1-5	TRBV9	TGTGCCAGCAGCACGGAGGGGGGGACTCAGCCCCAGCATTTT	CASSTEGGTQPQHF
.	.	TRBJ1-1	TRBV3-1/TRBV3-2	TGTGCCAGCAGCCCCGCGAGGGCAGGATCTGAAGCTTTCTTT	CASSPARAGSEAFF
.	few	TRBJ2-5	TRBV5-4	TGTGCCAGCAGCCGCCAGGTCGGCGAGACCCAGTACTTC	CASSRQVGETQYF
TRBD2	.	TRBJ2-3	TRBV10-3	TGTGCCATCGCGGGAGGGCCGACAGATACGCAGTATTTT	CAIAGGPTDTQYF
.	.	TRBJ1-1	TRBV19	TGTGCCAGTAGTAGGACAAGTGGAGGGTCTGAAGCTTTCTTT	CASSRTSGGSEAFF
.	.	TRBJ2-2	TRBV6-1	TGTGCCAGCAGTGACCCCGGGAGCACCGGGGAGCTGTTTTTT	CASSDPGSTGELFF
TRBD1	.	TRBJ1-1	TRBV7-2	TGTGCCAGCAGCTCAACAGGGGGTCGCACTGAAGCTTTCTTT	CASSSTGGRTEAFF
.	many	TRBJ1-1	TRBV5-1	TGCGCCAGCAGCTTCTTGGCCCGGGGACAGAACACTGAAGCTTTCTTT	CASSFLARGQNTEAFF
TRBD1	.	TRBJ2-6	TRBV2	TGTGCCAGCAGTATCCCGACAGGGACTGGGGCCAACGTCCTGACTTTC	CASSIPTGTGANVLTF
TRBD2	few	TRBJ2-2	TRBV3-1/TRBV3-2	TGTGCCAGCAGCTCTAGACTAGCCTCGAACACCGGGGAGCTGTTTTTT	CASSSRLASNTGELFF
TRBD1	.	TRBJ2-1	TRBV5-4	TGTGCCAGCAGCACAGCCGGGACAGGGGGAAATGAGCAGTTCTTC	CASSTAGTGGNEQFF
.	.	TRBJ1-5	TRBV6-2/TRBV6-3	TGTGCCAGCAGTCTACCTTTCTGGCAGCCCCAGCATTTT	CASSLPFWQPQHF
TRBD1	.	TRBJ1-4	TRBV5-8	TGTGCCAGCAGCTTGAATGTGGGACAGGGAGGTGAAAAACTGTTTTTT	CASSLNVGQGGEKLFF
TRBD2	.	TRBJ2-1	TRBV5-1	TGCGCCAGCAGCTGGATAGCGGGGCCTTACAATGAGCAGTTCTTC	CASSWIAGPYNEQFF
.	few	TRBJ1-1	TRBV7-9	TGTGCCAGCAGCGGACAGAACACTGAAGCTTTCTTT	CASSGQNTEAFF
.	once	TRBJ2-5	TRBV30	TGTGCCTGGAGTGGATGGCAGGCCAGAAAAGAGACCCAGTACTTC	CAWSGWQARKETQYF
TRBD1	.	TRBJ1-1	TRBV6-5	TGTGCCAGCAGTATCCGACAGGGGGCAACTGAAGCTTTCTTT	CASSIRQGATEAFF
.	.	TRBJ1-1	TRBV6-5	TGTGCCAGCAGTTATGGCCCGGGGGTCATGAACACTGAAGCTTTCTTT	CASSYGPGVMNTEAFF
.	.	TRBJ2-1	TRBV3-1/TRBV3-2	TGTGCCAGCAGCCAAGAAGGGCTAGCGCTGTTCTTC	CASSQEGLALFF
.	few	TRBJ1-1	TRBV18	TGTGCCAGCTCCCAAACAGCGAACACTGAAGCTTTCTTT	CASSQTANTEAFF
TRBD2	once	TRBJ2-3	TRBV27	TGTGCCAGCAGAAGGCGTAGCGGGAGGGCCGCAGATACGCAGTATTTT	CASRRRSGRAADTQYF
.	.	TRBJ2-7	TRBV3-1/TRBV3-2	TGTGCCAGCAGCCTGCCCCCGGGCGAGCAGTACTTC	CASSLPPGEQYF
TRBD2	few	TRBJ2-2	TRBV6-2/TRBV6-3	TGTGCCAGCAGTAGCGGGGACACCGGGGAGCTGTTTTTT	CASSSGDTGELFF
.	.	TRBJ1-4	TRBV2	TGTGCCAGCAGTTCCTCTGGTCTTGGGCCGTTTTTT	CASSSSGLGPFF
TRBD1	.	TRBJ1-1	TRBV24-1	TGTGCCACCAGTGACCACAGGGGAACGAACACTGAAGCTTTCTTT	CATSDHRGTNTEAFF
.	.	TRBJ1-6	TRBV7-9	TGTGCCAGCAGCTTGGGCGGGCTTACAGGGAGTTCACCCCTCCACTTT	CASSLGGLTGSSPLHF